The source of this T cell receptor beta chain is a study of T cell responses to AZD1222 COVID-19 vaccine. General observations from the study: Receipt of two AZD1222 doses was followed by a rise in Spike-specific TCR breadth and depth. As reported, nearly half of all spike-specific TCRs target variant regions that are unmutated.

Comment on this clone: Its antigen is currently unknown.

The repertoire was sequenced with immunoSEQ multiplex PCR; TCRdb's copy has only in-frame clones and lacks some. The table shows about 200,000 clones, with roughly nine tenths occurring only once. J lost 4 bases, V lost 4 bases, and 7 bases had no gene match. From germline, CDR1 is MNHEY and CDR2 SVGAGI. The CDR3 length is 15 residues. The rearrangement joins TRBV6-5 to TRBJ1-5; 7 positions agree with TRBD1. Sample: peripheral blood, taken 28 days after the second AZD1222 dose. This clonotype was sampled from an adult who received the AZD1222 COVID-19 vaccine. This chain's CDR3 is CASSSLYRGNQPQHF. Written as DNA, the CDR3 is TGTGCCAGCAGTTCACTCTACAGGGGTAATCAGCCCCAGCATTTT.